This T cell receptor beta chain was identified in a study of T cell repertoires in cytomegalovirus infection. Looking at the study overall: Recently identified HLA-C-restricted CMV epitopes and well-studied HLA-B-restricted CMV epitopes were used by the study. It can be stated that public TCR beta signatures indicated CMV infection as well as a matching HLA type.

This CDR3 comprises 19 residues. Germline trimming cut 5 bases from V and 1 base from J; bases unmatched to any gene: 11. Germline assignment: CDR1 SGHVS and CDR2 FNYEAQ. This clonotype occurred a few times. Its antigen is still unknown. Study-level results: CMV carriers with the relevant HLA were identified by cumulative public TCR beta family frequency. Ex vivo responses were dominated by HLA-C-restricted CMV-specific TCR beta clonotypes.

TCRdb re-analysed the reads in MiXCR, keeping a single row per CDR3 protein. The data hold 230,000 or so distinct CDR3 sequences, with 35% to 40% observed a single time. The rearrangement joins TRBV7-6 to TRBJ2-2, with 12 positions matching TRBD1. The material was CD8+ T cells from cultured PBMCs, obtained from culture after CMV antigen stimulation. This clonotype was obtained from a human donor in good health (CMV status not recorded). Some clones in this sample may be carry-over from other donors' samples. The CDR3 protein is CASSLGQGAEGLNTGELFF. CDR3 sequence (DNA): TGTGCCAGCAGCCTGGGACAGGGGGCGGAAGGTTTGAACACCGGGGAGCTGTTTTTT.